The 31 T cell receptor beta chains presented below share a single source sample, sequenced in a study of cytomegalovirus exposure and HLA in healthy donors. PCR amplification relied on 60 Vbeta primers (plus 13 Jbeta primers). The method was immunoSEQ multiplex PCR; TCRdb's version includes in-frame clones alone and lacks a portion of them. The sample has roughly 170,000 clones, 75% to 90% seen once. The source material was PBMCs. The receptors were sampled from a man under 40 in good health and CMV-seropositive.

About this clone: No conserved phenylalanine or tryptophan ends this CDR3, so it is likely a read error. The genes are TRBV6-4 and TRBJ1-1, with 7 bases matching TRBD1. This CDR3 spans 19 amino acids. The germline V gene has CDR1 MRHNA and CDR2 SNTAGT. Trimming removed 1 base from V and 0 bases from J; junction bases left unmatched: 14. CDR3 loop: CASSDYDRDRVLMNTEAFL. CDR3 nucleotides: TGTGCCAGCAGTGACTATGATCGGGACAGAGTTTTAATGAACACTGAAGCTTTCCTT.

This chain links TRBV6-5 with TRBJ2-1; a possible D gene is TRBD1 (6 bases). CDR3 length: 16 amino acids. V was clipped by 2 bases and J by 5 bases, with 16 bases between them. Germline CDR1 MNHEY, CDR2 SVGAGI. CDR3 amino acids: CASSYIVGSGDNEQFF. CDR3 DNA sequence: TGTGCCAGCAGTTACATTGTGGGGTCAGGGGACAATGAGCAGTTCTTC.

The chain combines TRBV5-1 with TRBJ2-7; D gene uncertain. The germline CDR1 and CDR2 sequences are SGHRS and YFSETQ. V lost 2 bases and J 4 bases, leaving 7 bases between the germline ends. The CDR3 sequence is 12 residues long. CDR3 region: CASSLPGYEQYF. CDR3 coding DNA: TGCGCCAGCAGCTTACCCGGGTACGAGCAGTACTTC.

The chain is built from TRBV4-1 and TRBJ2-1; 12 bases line up with TRBD2. Germline CDR1 reads MGHRA; CDR2 reads YSYEKL. With 4 bases clipped from V and 1 base from J, the junction kept 11 bases outside the gene matches. The CDR3 spans 19 residues. For the CDR3, the DNA is TGCGCCAGCAGCCGGCGACTAGCGGGAGTGGGAGGGTCCTACAATGAGCAGTTCTTC. This gives the protein CASSRRLAGVGGSYNEQFF.

The chain is built from TRBV7-2 and TRBJ1-2, with TRBD1 matching 7 bases. The germline gives CDR1 SGHTA, CDR2 FQGNSA. This CDR3 is built from 15 residues. V was clipped by 1 base and J by 5 bases; unmatched bases: 7. This CDR3 reads CASSLGRGTAYGYTF. The CDR3 DNA reads TGTGCCAGCAGCTTAGGCCGCGGGACAGCTTATGGCTACACCTTC.

The chain employs TRBV19 and TRBJ2-6, with 7 bases identical to TRBD1. The CDR3 contains 18 residues. With V trimmed by 8 bases and J by 0 bases, 13 bases remained unmatched. Germline V gives CDR1 LNHDA, CDR2 SQIVND (reference sequence). CDR3 region: CASRRDRELTSGANVLTF. The DNA for the CDR3 is TGTGCCAGTCGCCGGGACAGAGAGTTAACCTCTGGGGCCAACGTCCTGACTTTC.

The rearrangement joins TRBV7-2 to TRBJ2-1; 13 bases agree with TRBD2. CDR3 length: 16 amino acids. Looked up from germline, CDR1 is SGHTA and CDR2 is FQGNSA. V lost 6 bases to trimming and J lost 8 bases; unmatched junction nucleotides: 10. The CDR3 DNA follows: TGTGCCAGCAGGGGGACTAGCGGGGCCGGGGGCGATGAGCAGTTCTTC. This encodes CASRGTSGAGGDEQFF.

The chain has TRBV29-1 and TRBJ2-7; the D gene is possibly TRBD2 (6 bases). The germline V and J ends were trimmed by 4 bases and 6 bases, with 10 bases remaining between them. The CDR3 sequence is 11 residues long. Germline V gene lookup returns CDR1 SQVTM and CDR2 ANQGSEA. The CDR3, as DNA: TGCAGCGTTGGAAGAGCGGGCGAGCAGTACTTC. Its protein is CSVGRAGEQYF.

The chain is built from TRBV7-9 and TRBJ2-3; 8 bases map to TRBD1. Germline CDR1 is SEHNR and CDR2 is FQNEAQ (reference sequence). The CDR3 runs to 15 residues. The trim removed 5 bases at V and 2 bases at J, leaving 6 bases unmatched. The CDR3 DNA sequence: TGTGCCAGCAGCCCCGGACAGGGTGACACAGATACGCAGTATTTT. This translates into CASSPGQGDTDTQYF.

This rearrangement joins TRBV4-2 to TRBJ1-1; unclear D gene. The CDR3 is 13 amino acids. CDR1 is LGHNA and CDR2 is YNFKEQ in the germline V gene. V was clipped by 3 bases and J by 1 base, with 6 bases between them. The DNA of the CDR3 is TGTGCCAGCAGCCATACAGAGAACACTGAAGCTTTCTTT. This translates into CASSHTENTEAFF.

The chain carries TRBV9 and TRBJ1-6; D not resolved. Trimming took off 3 bases at V and 5 bases at J, with 12 bases between the two ends. Germline CDR1 reads SGDLS; CDR2 reads YYNGEE. CDR3 size: 15 residues. CDR3 coding DNA: TGTGCCAGCAGCGCACGTACAAGAAATAATTCACCCCTCCACTTT. Translated, it gives CASSARTRNNSPLHF.

The chain has TRBV29-1 and TRBJ2-7; D is perhaps TRBD2 (7 bases). The assigned J gene may be wrong: the sequence end matches TRBJ2-1 better. The CDR3 consists of 14 residues. CDR1 is SQVTM, CDR2 ANQGSEA, per germline. The CDR3 coding sequence is TGCAGCGGACAGCGGGGAGGGGGATACAATGAGCAGTTCTTC. Translation gives CSGQRGGGYNEQFF.

This chain connects TRBV19 to TRBJ2-7; 9 nucleotides match TRBD1. The CDR3 length is 14 residues. Germline-derived CDR1 and CDR2 are LNHDA and SQIVND (reference sequence). V gave up 5 bases and J gave up 5 bases; unmatched junction bases: 7. The DNA of the CDR3 is TGTGCCAGTAGTCTCCGGGACAGGGTCGACGAGCAGTACTTC. Amino acid sequence: CASSLRDRVDEQYF.

The chain has TRBV19 and TRBJ2-1, with 13 bases fitting TRBD2. Per germline, CDR1 LNHDA and CDR2 SQIVND (reference sequence). After removal of 0 bases from V and 8 bases from J, the junction contained 10 bases not matched to a gene. The CDR3 length is 18 residues. The DNA for the CDR3 is TGTGCCAGTAGTATAGATCGGGGGGGGACTAGCGGGACAGATGAGCAGTTCTTC. Translated, it gives CASSIDRGGTSGTDEQFF.

This chain uses TRBV9 with TRBJ2-1; tentatively, D is TRBD2 (5 bases). V lost 0 bases, J lost 3 bases, and 10 bases lay in between. This CDR3 contains 15 residues. Germline V lookup: CDR1 SGDLS, CDR2 YYNGEE. The CDR3 protein is CASSVAPSYYNEQFF. As DNA, the CDR3 is TGTGCCAGCAGCGTAGCCCCTAGCTACTACAATGAGCAGTTCTTC.

The genes are TRBV27 and TRBJ1-1, with 8 nucleotides matching TRBD1. The CDR3 length is 15 residues. The ends lost 4 bases at V and 0 bases at J; junction bases unmatched: 4. Germline V CDR1 and CDR2: MNHEY, SMNVEV (reference sequence). CDR3 in amino acids: CASSYRGSMNTEAFF. CDR3 in DNA: TGTGCCAGCAGTTACAGGGGGTCGATGAACACTGAAGCTTTCTTT.

The chain recombines TRBV2 with TRBJ1-5; TRBD1 aligns across 9 bases. From germline, CDR1 is SNHLY and CDR2 FYNNEI. The CDR3 extends over 14 amino acids. Losses at the gene ends were 7 bases for V and 7 bases for J; bases not matched to a gene: 8. The CDR3 DNA sequence: TGTGCCAGCACGGGGGGACAGGGAGGCCAGCCCCAGCATTTT. It encodes CASTGGQGGQPQHF.

CDR3 loop: CASSPTPGTGGRIALYGYTF. For the CDR3, the DNA is TGTGCCAGCAGCCCTACTCCCGGGACAGGGGGCCGAATCGCCCTCTATGGCTACACCTTC. The V gene is TRBV5-5, the J gene TRBJ1-2; 12 nucleotides match TRBD1. V trimming: 4 bases; J trimming: 4 bases; junction bases outside the gene matches: 20. Germline V CDR1 and CDR2: SGHKS, YYEKEE (reference sequence). The CDR3 runs 20 residues.

The rearrangement links TRBV10-2 to TRBJ1-1; D remains unclear. V was cut by 3 bases and J by 3 bases, with 2 bases left in between. Germline loops: CDR1 WSHSY, CDR2 SAAADI. CDR3 length: 11 residues. DNA of the CDR3: TGCGCCAGCAGTGACTACACTGAAGCTTTCTTT. Residues: CASSDYTEAFF.

CDR3 in DNA: TGTGCCAGCAGTTTATTACGGACTAGCGGGAGGGACCTTAGCACAGATACGCAGTATTTT. It specifies CASSLLRTSGRDLSTDTQYF. The V and J genes are TRBV27 and TRBJ2-3, with 15 bases matching TRBD2. The junction had 8 bases not matched to a gene; V was cut back by 1 base and J by 0 bases. The germline gives CDR1 MNHEY, CDR2 SMNVEV (reference sequence). The CDR3 sequence is 20 residues long.

The chain employs TRBV5-6 and TRBJ2-3; D remains ambiguous. Per the germline V gene, CDR1 is SGHDT and CDR2 is YYEEEE. The CDR3 has 13 residues. Trimming removed 4 bases at V and 2 bases at J, with 8 bases between. The CDR3 protein is CASSQEATDTQYF. DNA for the CDR3: TGTGCCAGCAGCCAAGAGGCCACAGATACGCAGTATTTT.

The chain recombines TRBV19 with TRBJ2-2; no clear D. This CDR3 spans 14 amino acids. Trimming removed 7 bases from V and 2 bases from J, with 11 bases in between. From germline, CDR1 is LNHDA and CDR2 SQIVND (reference sequence). CDR3 DNA: TGTGCCAGTAATTACCGGGTCAACACCGGGGAGCTGTTTTTT. Translation: CASNYRVNTGELFF.

This clone was seen just once. V is TRBV4-3 and J is TRBJ2-5; D not resolved. CDR1 and CDR2 (germline): LGHNA, YSLEER. CDR3 length: 14 residues. The germline V and J ends were trimmed by 1 base and 4 bases, with 10 bases remaining between them. CDR3 protein: CASSQGPLAETQYF. DNA of the CDR3: TGCGCCAGCAGCCAAGGCCCTCTGGCAGAGACCCAGTACTTC.

This rearrangement joins TRBV9 to TRBJ2-1; D is unresolved. The CDR3 is 15 amino acids. The germline V gene encodes CDR1 SGDLS and CDR2 YYNGEE. CDR3 nucleotides: TGTGTCACAGCACGTTCGAAAAGTACCTACAATGAGCAGTTCTTC. It encodes CVTARSKSTYNEQFF.

The rearrangement joins TRBV6-1 to TRBJ1-2, with D perhaps matching TRBD1 (6 bases). The CDR3 loop spans 14 amino acids. Germline lookup yields CDR1 MNHNS and CDR2 SASEGT. Trimming left V 7 bases short and J 7 bases short, with 19 bases between. The CDR3, as DNA: TGTGCCAGCACCCAGACTGACAGGAGGAGTGGCTACACCTTC. It is translated as CASTQTDRRSGYTF.

The chain employs TRBV27 and TRBJ2-2; TRBD2 matches 13 bases. CDR3 size: 17 residues. J lost 5 bases, V lost 4 bases, and 7 bases had no gene match. In germline, CDR1 is MNHEY, CDR2 SMNVEV (reference sequence). The CDR3 reads CASSSGLAGYRTGELFF. CDR3 coding DNA: TGTGCCAGCAGTTCGGGACTAGCGGGATATCGGACCGGGGAGCTGTTTTTT.

The chain joins TRBV15 to TRBJ1-2; D is possibly TRBD1 (6 bases). The CDR3 has 15 amino acids. The germline V gene has CDR1 LNHNV and CDR2 YYDKDF (reference sequence). V lost 0 bases to trimming and J lost 6 bases, with 14 bases between them. The CDR3 bases are TGTGCCACCAGCAGAGATCGAGGGCCAGGGGATGGCTACACCTTC. This sequence encodes CATSRDRGPGDGYTF.

This chain uses TRBV28 with TRBJ2-2, with 8 nucleotides matching TRBD2. V gave up 6 bases and J gave up 4 bases; unmatched junction bases: 4. Germline V gives CDR1 MDHEN, CDR2 SYDVKM. The CDR3 is made up of 14 amino acids. CDR3 DNA sequence: TGTGCCAGCAGATTTGGACTAGCCACCGGGGAGCTGTTTTTT. It encodes CASRFGLATGELFF.

Worth noting for this clone: The sample carries other DNA sequences with the same CDR3. The chain combines TRBV11-2 with TRBJ1-5, with D perhaps TRBD1 (5 bases). Germline CDR1 is SGHAT and CDR2 is FQNNGV. V was shortened by 0 bases and J by 3 bases, with 6 bases between the two germline ends. The CDR3 runs to 14 residues. CDR3 sequence: CASSLDRANQPQHF. CDR3 DNA: TGTGCCAGCAGCTTAGACAGGGCCAATCAGCCCCAGCATTTT.

The chain joins TRBV11-3 to TRBJ2-2; D possibly corresponds to TRBD2 (5 bases). The germline CDR1 and CDR2 sequences are SGHNT and YENEEA. V gave up 6 bases and J gave up 8 bases, with 13 bases separating them. There are 13 residues in the CDR3. The DNA for the CDR3 is TGTGCCAGCAGTCCAACTCGGGGAGGGGAGCTGTTTTTT. This translates into CASSPTRGGELFF.

V usage is TRBV7-6 and J usage is TRBJ2-2, with 11 bases matching TRBD2. CDR1 is SGHVS and CDR2 is FNYEAQ in the germline V gene. The CDR3 covers 18 residues. J was trimmed by 5 bases and V by 1 base; bases with no gene match: 9. The CDR3 is CASSLGGLAALGTGELFF. As DNA, the CDR3 is TGTGCCAGCAGCTTAGGGGGACTAGCGGCCTTAGGGACCGGGGAGCTGTTTTTT.